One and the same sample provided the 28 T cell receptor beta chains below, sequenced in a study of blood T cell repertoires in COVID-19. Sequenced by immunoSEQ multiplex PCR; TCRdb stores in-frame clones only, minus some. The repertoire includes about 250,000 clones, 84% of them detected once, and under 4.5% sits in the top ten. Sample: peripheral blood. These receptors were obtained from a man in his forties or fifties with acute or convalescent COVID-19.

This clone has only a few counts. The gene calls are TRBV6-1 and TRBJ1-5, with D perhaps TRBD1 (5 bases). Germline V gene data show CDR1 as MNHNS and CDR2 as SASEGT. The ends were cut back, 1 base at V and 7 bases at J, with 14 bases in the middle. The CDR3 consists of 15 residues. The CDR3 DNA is TGTGCCAGCAGTGAAGGGGCAGGGCCCTGGCAGCCCCAGCATTTT. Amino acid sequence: CASSEGAGPWQPQHF.

The CDR3: CASMGGDRANTGELFF. For the CDR3, the DNA is TGTGCCAGCATGGGCGGAGACAGAGCGAACACCGGGGAGCTGTTTTTT. V is TRBV28 and J is TRBJ2-2, with D possibly matching TRBD1 (5 bases). From germline, CDR1 is MDHEN and CDR2 SYDVKM. Trimming removed 7 bases from V and 0 bases from J, with 15 bases in between. There are 16 residues in the CDR3.

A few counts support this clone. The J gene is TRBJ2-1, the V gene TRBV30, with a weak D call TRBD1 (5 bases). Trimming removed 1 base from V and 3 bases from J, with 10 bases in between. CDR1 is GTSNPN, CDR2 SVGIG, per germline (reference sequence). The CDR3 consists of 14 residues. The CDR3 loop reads CAWSGGADYNEQFF. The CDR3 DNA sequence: TGTGCCTGGAGTGGTGGGGCAGACTACAATGAGCAGTTCTTC.

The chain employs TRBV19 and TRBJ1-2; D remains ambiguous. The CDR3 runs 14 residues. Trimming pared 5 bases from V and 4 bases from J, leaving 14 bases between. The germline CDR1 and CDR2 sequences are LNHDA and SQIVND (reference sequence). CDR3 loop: CASSPGSGGYGYTF. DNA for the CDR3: TGTGCCAGTAGTCCGGGGAGCGGCGGCTATGGCTACACCTTC.

The CDR3 region has the DNA TGTGCCAGTAGTCTCTTTGTAGGGACAGGATTCTACGAGCAGTACTTC. This translates into CASSLFVGTGFYEQYF. The chain is built from TRBV19 and TRBJ2-7, with 8 positions matching TRBD1. The germline V gene encodes CDR1 LNHDA and CDR2 SQIVND (reference sequence). The length of the CDR3 is 16 residues. V dropped 5 bases and J dropped 3; count of bases not matched to a gene: 12.

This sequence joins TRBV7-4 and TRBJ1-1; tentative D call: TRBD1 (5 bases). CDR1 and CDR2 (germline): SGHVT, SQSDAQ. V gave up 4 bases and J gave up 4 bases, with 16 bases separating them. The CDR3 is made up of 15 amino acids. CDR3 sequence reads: CASSCWQTGGTEAFF. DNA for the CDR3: TGTGCCAGCAGCTGCTGGCAGACGGGGGGCACTGAAGCTTTCTTT.

This chain's CDR3 is CASSNVYQGHGTLHF. In DNA, the CDR3 is TGTGCCAGTAGTAACGTCTATCAGGGGCATGGTACCCTCCACTTT. The rearrangement links TRBV19 to TRBJ1-6; tentative D call: TRBD1 (6 bases). The CDR3 is 15 amino acids. Per the germline V gene, CDR1 is LNHDA and CDR2 is SQIVND (reference sequence). Trimming stripped 4 bases from V and 14 bases from J, with 21 bases between.

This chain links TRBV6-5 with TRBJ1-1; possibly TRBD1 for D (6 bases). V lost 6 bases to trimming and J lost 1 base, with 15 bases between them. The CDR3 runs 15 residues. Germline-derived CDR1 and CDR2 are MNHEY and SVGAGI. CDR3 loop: CASRGRGAGNTEAFF. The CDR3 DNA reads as TGTGCCAGCAGGGGTCGGGGGGCTGGGAACACTGAAGCTTTCTTT.

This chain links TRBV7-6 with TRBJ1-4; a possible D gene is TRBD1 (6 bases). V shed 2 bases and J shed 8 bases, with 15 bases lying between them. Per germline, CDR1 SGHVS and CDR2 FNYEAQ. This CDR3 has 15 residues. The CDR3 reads CASSLLGQTTEKLFF. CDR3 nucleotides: TGTGCCAGCAGCTTACTTGGACAGACAACCGAAAAACTGTTTTTT.

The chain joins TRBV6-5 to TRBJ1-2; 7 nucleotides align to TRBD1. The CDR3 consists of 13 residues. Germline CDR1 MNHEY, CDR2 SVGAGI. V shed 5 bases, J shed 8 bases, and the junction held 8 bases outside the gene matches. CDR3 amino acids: CASSPSGGHGYTF. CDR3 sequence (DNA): TGTGCCAGCAGTCCTTCAGGGGGACACGGCTACACCTTC.

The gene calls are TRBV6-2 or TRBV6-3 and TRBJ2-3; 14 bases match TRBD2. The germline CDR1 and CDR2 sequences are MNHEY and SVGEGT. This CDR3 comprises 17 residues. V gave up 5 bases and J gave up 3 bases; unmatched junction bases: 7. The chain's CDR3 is CASSPMTSGGGTDTQYF. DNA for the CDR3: TGTGCCAGCAGTCCGATGACTAGCGGGGGGGGAACAGATACGCAGTATTTT.

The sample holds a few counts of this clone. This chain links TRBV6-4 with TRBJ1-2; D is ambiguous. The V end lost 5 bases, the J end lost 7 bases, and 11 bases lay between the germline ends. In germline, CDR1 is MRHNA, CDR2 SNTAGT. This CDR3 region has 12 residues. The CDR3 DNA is TGTGCCAGCAGTACCCGAAACGGTGGCTACACCTTC. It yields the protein CASSTRNGGYTF.

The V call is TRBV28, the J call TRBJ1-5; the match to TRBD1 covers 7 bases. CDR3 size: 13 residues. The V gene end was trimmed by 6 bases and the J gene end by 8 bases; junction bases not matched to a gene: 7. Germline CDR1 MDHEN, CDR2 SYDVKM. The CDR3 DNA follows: TGTGCCAGCAGGCCAGGGGGAGCGGAGCCCCAGCATTTT. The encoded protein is CASRPGGAEPQHF.

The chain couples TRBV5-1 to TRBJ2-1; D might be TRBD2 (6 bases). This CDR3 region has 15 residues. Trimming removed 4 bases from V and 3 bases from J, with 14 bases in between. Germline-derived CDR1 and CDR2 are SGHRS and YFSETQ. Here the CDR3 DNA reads TGCGCCAGCAGCGATAGCGGATCTGACTACAATGAGCAGTTCTTC. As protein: CASSDSGSDYNEQFF.

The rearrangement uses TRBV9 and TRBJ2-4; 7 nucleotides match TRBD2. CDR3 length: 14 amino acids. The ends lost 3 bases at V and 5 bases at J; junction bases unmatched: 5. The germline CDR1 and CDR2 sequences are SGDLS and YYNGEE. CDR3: CASSGASGQNIQYF. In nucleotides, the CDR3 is TGTGCCAGCAGCGGTGCTAGCGGCCAAAACATTCAGTACTTC.

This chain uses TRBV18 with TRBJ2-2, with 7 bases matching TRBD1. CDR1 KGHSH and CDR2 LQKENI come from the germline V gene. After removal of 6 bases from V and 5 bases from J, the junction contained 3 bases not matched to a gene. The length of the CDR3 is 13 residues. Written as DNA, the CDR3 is TGTGCCAGCTCGCCGGACAGGACCGGGGAGCTGTTTTTT. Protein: CASSPDRTGELFF.

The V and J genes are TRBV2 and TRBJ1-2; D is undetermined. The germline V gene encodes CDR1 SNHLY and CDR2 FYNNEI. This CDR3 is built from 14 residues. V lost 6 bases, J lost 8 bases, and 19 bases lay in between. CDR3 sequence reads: CASRASETMGGYTF. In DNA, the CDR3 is TGTGCCAGCAGGGCGTCCGAGACTATGGGAGGCTACACCTTC.

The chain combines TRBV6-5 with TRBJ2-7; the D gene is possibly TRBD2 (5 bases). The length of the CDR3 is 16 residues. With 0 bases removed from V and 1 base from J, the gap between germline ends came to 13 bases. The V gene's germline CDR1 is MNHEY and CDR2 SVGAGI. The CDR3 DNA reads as TGTGCCAGCAGTTACTCGAGGGTAGGTTGGTCCTACGAGCAGTACTTC. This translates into CASSYSRVGWSYEQYF.

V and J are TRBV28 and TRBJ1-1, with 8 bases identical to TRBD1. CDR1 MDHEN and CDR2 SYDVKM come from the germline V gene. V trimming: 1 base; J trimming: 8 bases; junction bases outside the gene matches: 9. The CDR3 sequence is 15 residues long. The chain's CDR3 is CASSLYHGQGGEAFF. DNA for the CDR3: TGTGCCAGCAGTTTATACCATGGACAGGGTGGAGAAGCTTTCTTT.

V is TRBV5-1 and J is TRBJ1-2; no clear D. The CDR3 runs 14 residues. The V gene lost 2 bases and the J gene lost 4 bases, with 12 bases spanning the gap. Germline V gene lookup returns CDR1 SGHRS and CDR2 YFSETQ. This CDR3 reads CASSLSTESYGYTF. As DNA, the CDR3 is TGCGCCAGCAGCTTAAGTACCGAGAGCTATGGCTACACCTTC. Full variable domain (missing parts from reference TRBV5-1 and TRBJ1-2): KAGVTQTPRYLIKTRGQQVTLSCSPISGHRSVSWYQQTPGQGLQFLFEYFSETQRNKGNFPGRFSGRQFSNSRSEMNVSTLELGDSALYLCASSLSTESYGYTFGSGTRLTVV.

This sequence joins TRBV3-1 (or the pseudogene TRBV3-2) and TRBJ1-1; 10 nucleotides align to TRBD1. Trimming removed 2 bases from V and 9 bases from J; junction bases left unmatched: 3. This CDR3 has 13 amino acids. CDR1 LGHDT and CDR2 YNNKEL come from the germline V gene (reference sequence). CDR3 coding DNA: TGTGCCAGCAGCCAACTTGACAGGGGGCAAGCTTTCTTT. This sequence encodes CASSQLDRGQAFF.

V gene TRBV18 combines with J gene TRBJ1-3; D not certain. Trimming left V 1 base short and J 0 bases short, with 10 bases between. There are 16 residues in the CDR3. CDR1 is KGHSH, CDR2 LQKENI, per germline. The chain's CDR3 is CASSPREAPSGNTIYF. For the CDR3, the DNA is TGTGCCAGCTCACCACGAGAGGCCCCCTCTGGAAACACCATATATTTT.

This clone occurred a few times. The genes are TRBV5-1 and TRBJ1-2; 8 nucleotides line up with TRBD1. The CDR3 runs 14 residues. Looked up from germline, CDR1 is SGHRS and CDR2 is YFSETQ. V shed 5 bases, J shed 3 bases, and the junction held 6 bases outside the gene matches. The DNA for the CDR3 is TGCGCCAGCAGAACAGGGGGTCAATACTATGGCTACACCTTC. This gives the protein CASRTGGQYYGYTF.

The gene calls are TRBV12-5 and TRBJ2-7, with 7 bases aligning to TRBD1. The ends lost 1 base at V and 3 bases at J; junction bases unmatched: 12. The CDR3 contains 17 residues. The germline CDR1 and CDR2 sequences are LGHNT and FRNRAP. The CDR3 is CASGLGLGTARIYEQYF. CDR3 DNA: TGTGCTAGTGGTTTGGGGCTCGGGACAGCGAGGATCTACGAGCAGTACTTC.

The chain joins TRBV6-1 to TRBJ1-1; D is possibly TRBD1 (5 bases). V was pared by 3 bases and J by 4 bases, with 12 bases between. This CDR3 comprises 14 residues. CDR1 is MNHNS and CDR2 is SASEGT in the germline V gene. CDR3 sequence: CASSEAPGGTEAFF. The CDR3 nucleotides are TGTGCCAGCAGTGAGGCGCCGGGGGGCACTGAAGCTTTCTTT.

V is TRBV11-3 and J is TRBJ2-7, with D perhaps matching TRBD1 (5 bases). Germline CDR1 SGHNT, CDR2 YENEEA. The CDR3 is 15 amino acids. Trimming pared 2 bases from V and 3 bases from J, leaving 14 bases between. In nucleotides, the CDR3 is TGTGCCAGCAGCTTATTCAGGGCCAGGGACTACGAGCAGTACTTC. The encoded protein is CASSLFRARDYEQYF.

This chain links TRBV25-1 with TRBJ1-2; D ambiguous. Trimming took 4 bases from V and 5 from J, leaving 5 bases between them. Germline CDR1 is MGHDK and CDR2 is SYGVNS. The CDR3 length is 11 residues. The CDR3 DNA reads TGTGCCAGCAGTGTCAGGTATGGCTACACCTTC. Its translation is CASSVRYGYTF.

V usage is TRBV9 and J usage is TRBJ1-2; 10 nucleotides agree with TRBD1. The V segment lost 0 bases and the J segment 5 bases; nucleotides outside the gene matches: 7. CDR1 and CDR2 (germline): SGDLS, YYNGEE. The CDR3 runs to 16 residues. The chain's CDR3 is CASSVEDWTGGYGYTF. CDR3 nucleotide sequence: TGTGCCAGCAGCGTAGAAGATTGGACAGGGGGGTATGGCTACACCTTC.